This entry describes one T cell receptor beta chain. Original data processing: Using reference gene primer amplification, nucleated cell counts were estimated. The protocol was immunoSEQ multiplex PCR, while the TCRdb copy is restricted to in-frame clones and leaves out a portion. V, J and clone size reflect that table, while D and trimming were determined from the DNA. This sample has about 210,000 clones, with around 92% found just once. This record belongs to a study of blood T cell repertoires in COVID-19. Study-wide background: COVID-19 samples, acute and convalescent, were from the United States, Italy and Spain. T cells, B-cell-depleted T cells, or PBMCs provided the cDNA or gDNA that served as material.

CDR1 and CDR2 from the germline V gene are SEHNR and FQNEAQ (reference sequence). This CDR3 is built from 15 residues. V gave up 5 bases and J gave up 8 bases, with 18 bases separating them. V usage is TRBV7-9 and J usage is TRBJ2-2; possible D gene TRBD1, 5 bases. The specimen was peripheral blood. The TCR sequence derives from a man between 25 and 39 years old with acute or convalescent COVID-19. This chain's CDR3 is CASSPQTASMGELFF. The DNA of the CDR3 is TGTGCCAGCAGCCCTCAGACAGCGTCGATGGGGGAGCTGTTTTTT.